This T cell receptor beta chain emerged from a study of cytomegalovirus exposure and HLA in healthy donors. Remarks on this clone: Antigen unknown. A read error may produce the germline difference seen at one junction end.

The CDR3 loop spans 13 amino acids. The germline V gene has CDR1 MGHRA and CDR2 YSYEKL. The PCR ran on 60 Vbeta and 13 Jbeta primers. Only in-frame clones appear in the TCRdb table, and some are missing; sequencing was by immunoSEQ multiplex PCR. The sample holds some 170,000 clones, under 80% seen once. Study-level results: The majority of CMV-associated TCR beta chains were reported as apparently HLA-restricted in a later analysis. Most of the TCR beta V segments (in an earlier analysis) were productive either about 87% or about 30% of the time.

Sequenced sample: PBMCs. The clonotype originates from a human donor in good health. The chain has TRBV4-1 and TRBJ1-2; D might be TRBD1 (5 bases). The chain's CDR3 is CASSQFRGNGYTF. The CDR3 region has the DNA TGTGCCAGCAGCCAATTTCGGGGGAATGGCTACACCTTC.